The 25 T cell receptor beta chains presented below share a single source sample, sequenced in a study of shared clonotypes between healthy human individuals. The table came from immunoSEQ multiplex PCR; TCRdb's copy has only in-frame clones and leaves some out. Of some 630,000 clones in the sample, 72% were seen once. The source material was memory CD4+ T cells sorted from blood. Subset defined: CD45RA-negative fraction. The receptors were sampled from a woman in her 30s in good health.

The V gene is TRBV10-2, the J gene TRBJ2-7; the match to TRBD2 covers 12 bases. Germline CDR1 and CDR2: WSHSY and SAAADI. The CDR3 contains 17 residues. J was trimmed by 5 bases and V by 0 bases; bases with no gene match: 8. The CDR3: CASSESTSGSRSHEQYF. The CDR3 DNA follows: TGCGCCAGCAGTGAGTCGACTAGCGGGAGTCGGTCCCACGAGCAGTACTTC.

The CDR3 region is CASPSDATNEKLFF. The CDR3 DNA follows: TGTGCCTCCCCCTCCGATGCAACTAATGAAAAACTGTTTTTT. The chain has TRBV30 and TRBJ1-4, with D unresolved. V was cut by 7 bases and J by 0 bases, with 12 bases left in between. CDR1 and CDR2 (germline): GTSNPN, SVGIG (reference sequence). This CDR3 is 14 amino acids long.

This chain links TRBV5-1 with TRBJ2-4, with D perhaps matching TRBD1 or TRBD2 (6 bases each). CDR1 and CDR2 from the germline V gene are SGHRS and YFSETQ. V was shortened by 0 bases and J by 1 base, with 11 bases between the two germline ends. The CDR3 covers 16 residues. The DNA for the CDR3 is TGCGCCAGCAGCTTGGTAGGGGGAGGTGCCAAAAACATTCAGTACTTC. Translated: CASSLVGGGAKNIQYF.

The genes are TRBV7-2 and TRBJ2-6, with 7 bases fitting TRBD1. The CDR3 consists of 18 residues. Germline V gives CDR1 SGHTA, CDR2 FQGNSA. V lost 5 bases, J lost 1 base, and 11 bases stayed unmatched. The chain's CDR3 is CASSTRQGESSGANVLTF. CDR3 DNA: TGTGCCAGCAGCACCCGACAGGGTGAAAGTTCTGGGGCCAACGTCCTGACTTTC.

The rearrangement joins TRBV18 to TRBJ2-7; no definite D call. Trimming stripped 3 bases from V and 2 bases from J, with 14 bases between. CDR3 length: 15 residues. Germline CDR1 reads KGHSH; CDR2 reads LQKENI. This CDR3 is CASSPSTGSTYEQYF. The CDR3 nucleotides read TGTGCCAGCTCACCTTCAACCGGGTCAACCTACGAGCAGTACTTC. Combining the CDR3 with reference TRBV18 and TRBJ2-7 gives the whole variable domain NAGVMQNPRHLVRRRGQEARLRCSPMKGHSHVYWYRQLPEEGLKFMVYLQKENIIDESGMPKERFSAEFPKEGPSILRIQQVVRGDSAAYFCASSPSTGSTYEQYFGPGTRLTVT.

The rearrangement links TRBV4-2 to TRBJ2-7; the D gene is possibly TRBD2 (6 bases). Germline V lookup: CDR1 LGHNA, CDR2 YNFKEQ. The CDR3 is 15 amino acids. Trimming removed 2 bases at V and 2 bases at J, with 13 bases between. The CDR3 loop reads CASSQTGTSTYEQYF. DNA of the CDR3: TGTGCCAGCAGCCAAACGGGGACTTCGACCTACGAGCAGTACTTC.

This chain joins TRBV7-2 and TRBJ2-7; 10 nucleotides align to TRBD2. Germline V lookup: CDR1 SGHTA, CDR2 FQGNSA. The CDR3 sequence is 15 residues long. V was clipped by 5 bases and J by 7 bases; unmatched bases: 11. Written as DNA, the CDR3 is TGTGCCAGCAGCCGGGAGTCTAGCGGGAGTTGGGAGCAGTACTTC. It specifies CASSRESSGSWEQYF.

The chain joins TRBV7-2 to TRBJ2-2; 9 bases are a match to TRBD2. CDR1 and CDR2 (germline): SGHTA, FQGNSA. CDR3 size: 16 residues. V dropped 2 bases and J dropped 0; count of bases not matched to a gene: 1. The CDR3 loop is CASSLTSGSNTGELFF. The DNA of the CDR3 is TGTGCCAGCAGCTTAACTAGCGGGTCGAACACCGGGGAGCTGTTTTTT. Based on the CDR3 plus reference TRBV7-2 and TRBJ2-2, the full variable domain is GAGVSQSPSNKVTEKGKDVELRCDPISGHTALYWYRQSLGQGLEFLIYFQGNSAPDKSGLPSDRFSAERTGGSVSTLTIQRTQQEDSAVYLCASSLTSGSNTGELFFGEGSRLTVL.

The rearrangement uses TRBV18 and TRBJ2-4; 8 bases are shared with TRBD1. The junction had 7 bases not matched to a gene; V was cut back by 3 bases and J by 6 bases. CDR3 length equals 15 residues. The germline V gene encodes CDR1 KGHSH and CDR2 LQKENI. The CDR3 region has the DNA TGTGCCAGCTCACCGACAGGGCAGGGGGCAAACATTCAGTACTTC. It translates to CASSPTGQGANIQYF.

CDR3 in DNA: TGTGCCATCAGTGAGTCTACCGGACTAGCGGGTTCTAGCTCCTACGAGCAGTACTTC. This gives the protein CAISESTGLAGSSSYEQYF. The chain couples TRBV10-3 to TRBJ2-7; TRBD2 aligns across 11 bases. The CDR3 covers 19 residues. Trimming removed 0 bases from V and 0 bases from J; junction bases left unmatched: 10. Germline CDR1 reads ENHRY; CDR2 reads SYGVKD.

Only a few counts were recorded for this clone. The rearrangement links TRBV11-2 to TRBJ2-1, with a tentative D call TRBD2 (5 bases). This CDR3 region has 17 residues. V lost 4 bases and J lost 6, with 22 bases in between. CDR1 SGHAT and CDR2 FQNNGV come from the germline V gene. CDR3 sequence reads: CASSSPAGSYDANEQFF. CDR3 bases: TGTGCCAGCAGCTCCCCCGCGGGTAGCTATGATGCCAATGAGCAGTTCTTC.

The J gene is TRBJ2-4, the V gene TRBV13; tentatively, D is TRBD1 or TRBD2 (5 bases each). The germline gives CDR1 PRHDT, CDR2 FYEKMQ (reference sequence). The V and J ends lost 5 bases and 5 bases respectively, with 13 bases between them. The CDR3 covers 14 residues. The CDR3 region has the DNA TGTGCCAGCAGCGAAAGGGACCGTGAAAACATTCAGTACTTC. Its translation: CASSERDRENIQYF.

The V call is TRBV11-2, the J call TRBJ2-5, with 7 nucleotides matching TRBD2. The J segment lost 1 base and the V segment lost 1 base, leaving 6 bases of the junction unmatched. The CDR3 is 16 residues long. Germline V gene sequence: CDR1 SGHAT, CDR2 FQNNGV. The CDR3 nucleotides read TGTGCCAGCAGCTTAGTCGGGGGAGGGACCCAAGAGACCCAGTACTTC. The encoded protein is CASSLVGGGTQETQYF.

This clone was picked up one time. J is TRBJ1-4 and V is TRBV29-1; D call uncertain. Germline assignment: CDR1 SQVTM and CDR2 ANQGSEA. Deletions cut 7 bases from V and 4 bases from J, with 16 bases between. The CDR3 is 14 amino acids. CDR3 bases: TGCAGCGCTCGAACGGGAACAATTAATGAAAAACTGTTTTTT. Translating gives CSARTGTINEKLFF.

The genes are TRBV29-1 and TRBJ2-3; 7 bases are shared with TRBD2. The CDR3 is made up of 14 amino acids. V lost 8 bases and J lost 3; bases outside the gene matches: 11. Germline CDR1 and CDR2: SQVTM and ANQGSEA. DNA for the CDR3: TGCAGCACTGCAGGCGGGAGAGGGACAGATACGCAGTATTTT. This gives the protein CSTAGGRGTDTQYF.

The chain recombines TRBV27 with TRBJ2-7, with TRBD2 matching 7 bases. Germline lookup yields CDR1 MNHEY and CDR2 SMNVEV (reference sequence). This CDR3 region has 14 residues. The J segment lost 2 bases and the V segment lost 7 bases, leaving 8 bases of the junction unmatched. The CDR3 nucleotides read TGTGCCAGCACTAGTGCGGGAGAAACCTACGAGCAGTACTTC. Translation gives CASTSAGETYEQYF.

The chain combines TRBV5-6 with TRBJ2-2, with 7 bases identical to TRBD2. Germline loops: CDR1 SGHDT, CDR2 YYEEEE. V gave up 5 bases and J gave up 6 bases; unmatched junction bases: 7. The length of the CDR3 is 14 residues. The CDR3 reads CASRPSTSPGELFF. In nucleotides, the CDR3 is TGTGCCAGCAGACCCTCGACTAGCCCCGGGGAGCTGTTTTTT.

The CDR3: CASRDRGHRTWSEQYF. CDR3 nucleotides: TGTGCCAGCCGGGACAGGGGGCATCGGACCTGGAGCGAGCAGTACTTC. The chain recombines TRBV27 with TRBJ2-7; 12 nucleotides match TRBD1. Trimming removed 8 bases from V and 6 bases from J; junction bases left unmatched: 14. The V gene's germline CDR1 is MNHEY and CDR2 SMNVEV (reference sequence). CDR3 length: 16 amino acids.

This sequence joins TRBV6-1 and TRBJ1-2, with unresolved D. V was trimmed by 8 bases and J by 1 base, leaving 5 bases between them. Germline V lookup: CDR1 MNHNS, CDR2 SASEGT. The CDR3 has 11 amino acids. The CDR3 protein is CASGFNYGYTF. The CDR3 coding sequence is TGTGCCAGCGGCTTTAACTATGGCTACACCTTC.

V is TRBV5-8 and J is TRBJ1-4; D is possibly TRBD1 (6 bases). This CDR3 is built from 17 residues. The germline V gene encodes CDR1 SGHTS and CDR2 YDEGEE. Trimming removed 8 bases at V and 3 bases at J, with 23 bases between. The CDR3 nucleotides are TGTGCCAGTGACCTTGGTACCAATCGGGGGCCTAATGAAAAACTGTTTTTT. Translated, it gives CASDLGTNRGPNEKLFF.

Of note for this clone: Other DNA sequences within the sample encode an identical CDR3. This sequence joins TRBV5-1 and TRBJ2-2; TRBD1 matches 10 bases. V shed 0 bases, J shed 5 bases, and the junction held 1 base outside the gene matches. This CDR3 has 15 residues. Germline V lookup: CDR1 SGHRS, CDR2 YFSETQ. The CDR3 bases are TGCGCCAGCAGCTTGGGGACAGGGGGAACCGGGGAGCTGTTTTTT. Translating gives CASSLGTGGTGELFF.

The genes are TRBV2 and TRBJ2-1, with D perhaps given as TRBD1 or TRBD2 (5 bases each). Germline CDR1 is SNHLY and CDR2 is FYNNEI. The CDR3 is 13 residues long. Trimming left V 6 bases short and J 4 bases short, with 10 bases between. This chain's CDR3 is CASSRDAYNEQFF. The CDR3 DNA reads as TGTGCCAGCAGCCGGGACGCTTACAATGAGCAGTTCTTC.

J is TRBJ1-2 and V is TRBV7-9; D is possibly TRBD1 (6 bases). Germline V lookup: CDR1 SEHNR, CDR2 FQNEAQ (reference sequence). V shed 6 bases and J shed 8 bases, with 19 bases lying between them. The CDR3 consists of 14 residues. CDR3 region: CASREGNQGNGYTF. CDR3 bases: TGTGCCAGCAGAGAGGGTAACCAGGGGAACGGCTACACCTTC. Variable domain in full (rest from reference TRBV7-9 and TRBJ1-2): DTGVSQNPRHKITKRGQNVTFRCDPISEHNRLYWYRQTLGQGPEFLTYFQNEAQLEKSRLLSDRFSAERPKGSFSTLEIQRTEQGDSAMYLCASREGNQGNGYTFGSGTRLTVV.

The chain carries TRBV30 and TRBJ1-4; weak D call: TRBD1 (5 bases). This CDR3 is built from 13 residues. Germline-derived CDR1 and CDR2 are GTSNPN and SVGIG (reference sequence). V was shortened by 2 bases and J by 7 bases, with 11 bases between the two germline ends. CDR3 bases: TGTGCCTGGAGTTGGCAGGGCCCTGAAAAACTGTTTTTT. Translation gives CAWSWQGPEKLFF.

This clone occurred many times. The CDR3 here is CASSAGAAYTEAFF. CDR3 in DNA: TGTGCCAGTAGTGCCGGGGCCGCCTACACTGAAGCTTTCTTT. The chain employs TRBV19 and TRBJ1-1; possible D gene TRBD1, 5 bases. The V and J ends lost 5 bases and 3 bases respectively, with 13 bases between them. Germline loops: CDR1 LNHDA, CDR2 SQIVND (reference sequence). The CDR3 contains 14 residues.